This TCR beta chain was captured in a study of T cell changes during pregnancy in multiple sclerosis. V was pared by 7 bases and J by 2 bases, with 4 bases of the junction left unmatched. Germline CDR1 and CDR2: MNHEY and SVGAGI. The CDR3 covers 15 residues. Using immunoSEQ multiplex PCR, the repertoire was profiled, and TCRdb retains in-frame clones only, with some absent. The sample includes some 67,000 clones, 92% seen only once; the top ten take more than 1.4%. The sequence came from a female donor with multiple sclerosis, enrolled in a pregnancy study. This specimen was peripheral blood, taken after pregnancy. The chain joins TRBV6-5 to TRBJ2-1; TRBD2 matches at 11 bases. The CDR3 protein is CASTVAGGPYNEQFF. In DNA form, the CDR3 reads TGTGCCAGCACCGTAGCGGGAGGGCCCTACAATGAGCAGTTCTTC.